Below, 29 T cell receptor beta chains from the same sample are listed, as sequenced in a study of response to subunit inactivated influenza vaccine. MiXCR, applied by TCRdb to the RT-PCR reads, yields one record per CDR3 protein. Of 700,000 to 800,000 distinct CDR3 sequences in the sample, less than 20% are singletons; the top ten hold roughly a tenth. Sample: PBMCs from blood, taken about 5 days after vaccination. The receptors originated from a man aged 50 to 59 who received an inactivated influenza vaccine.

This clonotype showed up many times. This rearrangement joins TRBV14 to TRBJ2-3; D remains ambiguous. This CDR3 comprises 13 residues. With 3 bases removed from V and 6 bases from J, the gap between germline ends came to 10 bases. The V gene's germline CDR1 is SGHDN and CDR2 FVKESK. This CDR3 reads CASSQSVGDTQYF. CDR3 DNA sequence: TGTGCCAGCAGCCAGTCGGTCGGGGATACGCAGTATTTT.

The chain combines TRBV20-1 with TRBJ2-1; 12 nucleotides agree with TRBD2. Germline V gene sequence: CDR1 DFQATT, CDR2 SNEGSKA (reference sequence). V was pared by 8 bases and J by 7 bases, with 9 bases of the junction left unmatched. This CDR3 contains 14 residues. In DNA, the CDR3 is TGCAGTCCTAACCTAGCGGGAGGGAGAAATGAGCAGTTCTTC. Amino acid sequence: CSPNLAGGRNEQFF.

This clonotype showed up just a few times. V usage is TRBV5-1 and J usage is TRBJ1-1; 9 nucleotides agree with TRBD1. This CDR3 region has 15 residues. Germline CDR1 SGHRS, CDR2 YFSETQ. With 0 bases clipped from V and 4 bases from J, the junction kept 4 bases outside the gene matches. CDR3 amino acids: CASSLARTGVTEAFF. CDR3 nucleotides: TGCGCCAGCAGCTTGGCTCGGACAGGGGTCACTGAAGCTTTCTTT.

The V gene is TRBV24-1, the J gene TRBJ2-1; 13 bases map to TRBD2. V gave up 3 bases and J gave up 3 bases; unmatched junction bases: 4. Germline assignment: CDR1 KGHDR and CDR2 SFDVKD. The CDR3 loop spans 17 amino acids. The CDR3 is CATSDRTSGGLYNEQFF. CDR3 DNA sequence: TGTGCCACCAGTGATCGGACTAGCGGGGGCCTCTACAATGAGCAGTTCTTC.

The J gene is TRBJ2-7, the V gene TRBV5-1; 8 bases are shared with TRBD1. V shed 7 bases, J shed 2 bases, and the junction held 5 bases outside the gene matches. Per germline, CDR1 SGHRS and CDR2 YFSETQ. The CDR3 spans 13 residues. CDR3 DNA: TGCGCCAGCGGCCAGGGGGCCGCCTACGAGCAGTACTTC. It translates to CASGQGAAYEQYF.

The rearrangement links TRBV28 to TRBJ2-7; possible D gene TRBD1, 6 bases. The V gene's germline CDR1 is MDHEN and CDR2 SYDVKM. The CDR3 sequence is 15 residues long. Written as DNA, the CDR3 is TGTGGATCAGGGGCCCTGGGCCAAAGCTCCTACGAGCAGTACTTC. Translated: CGSGALGQSSYEQYF.

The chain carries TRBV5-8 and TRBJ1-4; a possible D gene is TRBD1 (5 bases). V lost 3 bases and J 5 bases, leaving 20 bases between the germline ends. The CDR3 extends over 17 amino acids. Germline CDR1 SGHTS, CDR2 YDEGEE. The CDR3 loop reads CASSSGLKKGVNEKLFF. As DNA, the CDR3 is TGTGCCAGCAGCTCGGGACTGAAAAAAGGAGTCAATGAAAAACTGTTTTTT.

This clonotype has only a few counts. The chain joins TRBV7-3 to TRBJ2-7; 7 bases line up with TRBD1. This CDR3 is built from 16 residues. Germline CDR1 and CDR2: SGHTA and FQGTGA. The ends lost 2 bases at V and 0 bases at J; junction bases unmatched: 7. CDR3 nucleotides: TGTGCCAGCAGCTTATTAAACAGGGGTCCCTCCTACGAGCAGTACTTC. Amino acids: CASSLLNRGPSYEQYF. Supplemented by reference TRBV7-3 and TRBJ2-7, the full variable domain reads GAGVSQTPSNKVTEKGKYVELRCDPISGHTALYWYRQSLGQGPEFLIYFQGTGAADDSGLPNDRFFAVRPEGSVSTLKIQRTERGDSAVYLCASSLLNRGPSYEQYFGPGTRLTVT.

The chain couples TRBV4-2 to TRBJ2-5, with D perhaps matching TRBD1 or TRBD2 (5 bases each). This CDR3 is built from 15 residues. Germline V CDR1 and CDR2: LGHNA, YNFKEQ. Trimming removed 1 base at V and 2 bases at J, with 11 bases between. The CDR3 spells CASSQAGTLQETQYF. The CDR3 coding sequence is TGTGCCAGCAGCCAAGCCGGGACCCTACAAGAGACCCAGTACTTC.

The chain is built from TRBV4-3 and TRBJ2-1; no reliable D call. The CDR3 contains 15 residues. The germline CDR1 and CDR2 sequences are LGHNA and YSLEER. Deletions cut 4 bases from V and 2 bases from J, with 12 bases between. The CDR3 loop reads CASSPDGVAYNEQFF. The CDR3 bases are TGCGCCAGCAGCCCCGATGGGGTAGCCTACAATGAGCAGTTCTTC.

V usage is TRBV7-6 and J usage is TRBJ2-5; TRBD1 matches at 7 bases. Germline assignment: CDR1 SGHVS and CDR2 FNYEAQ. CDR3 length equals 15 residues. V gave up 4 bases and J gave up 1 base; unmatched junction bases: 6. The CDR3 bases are TGTGCCAGCAGCTCTCAGACAGGGCCCCAAGAGACCCAGTACTTC. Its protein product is CASSSQTGPQETQYF.

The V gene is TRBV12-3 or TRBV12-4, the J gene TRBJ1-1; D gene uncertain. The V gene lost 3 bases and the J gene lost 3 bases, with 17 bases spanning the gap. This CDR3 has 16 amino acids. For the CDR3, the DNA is TGTGCCAGCAGTTTCGAGTTGGAAAGAGGGTACACTGAAGCTTTCTTT. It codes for CASSFELERGYTEAFF.

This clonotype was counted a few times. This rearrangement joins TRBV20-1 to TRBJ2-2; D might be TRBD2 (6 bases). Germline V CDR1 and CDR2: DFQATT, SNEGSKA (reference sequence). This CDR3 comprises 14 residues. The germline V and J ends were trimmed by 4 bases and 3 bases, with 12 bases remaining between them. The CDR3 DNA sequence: TGCAGTGCTAAGGCGGGACCCTACACCGGGGAGCTGTTTTTT. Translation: CSAKAGPYTGELFF.

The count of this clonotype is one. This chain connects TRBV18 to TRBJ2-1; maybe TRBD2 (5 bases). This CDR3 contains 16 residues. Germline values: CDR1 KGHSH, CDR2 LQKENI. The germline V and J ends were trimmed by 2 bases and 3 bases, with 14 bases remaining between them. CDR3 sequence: CASSPRENSRYNEQFF. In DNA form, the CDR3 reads TGTGCCAGCTCACCAAGGGAGAACAGCCGCTACAATGAGCAGTTCTTC. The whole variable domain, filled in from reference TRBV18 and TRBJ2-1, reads NAGVMQNPRHLVRRRGQEARLRCSPMKGHSHVYWYRQLPEEGLKFMVYLQKENIIDESGMPKERFSAEFPKEGPSILRIQQVVRGDSAAYFCASSPRENSRYNEQFFGPGTRLTVL.

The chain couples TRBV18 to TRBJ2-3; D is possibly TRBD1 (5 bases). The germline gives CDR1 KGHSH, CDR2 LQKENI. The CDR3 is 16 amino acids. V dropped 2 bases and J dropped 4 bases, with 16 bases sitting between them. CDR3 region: CASSPGEMIGADTQYF. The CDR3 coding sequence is TGTGCCAGCTCACCAGGAGAAATGATAGGGGCAGATACGCAGTATTTT.

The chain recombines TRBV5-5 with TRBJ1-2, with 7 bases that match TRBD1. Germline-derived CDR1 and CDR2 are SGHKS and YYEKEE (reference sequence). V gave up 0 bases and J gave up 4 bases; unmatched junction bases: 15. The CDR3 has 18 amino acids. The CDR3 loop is CASSLGTAGTARTYGYTF. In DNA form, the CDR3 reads TGTGCCAGCAGCTTGGGCACCGCTGGGACAGCCAGAACCTATGGCTACACCTTC. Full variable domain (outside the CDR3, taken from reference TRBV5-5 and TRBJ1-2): DAGVTQSPTHLIKTRGQQVTLRCSPISGHKSVSWYQQVLGQGPQFIFQYYEKEERGRGNFPDRFSARQFPNYSSELNVNALLLGDSALYLCASSLGTAGTARTYGYTFGSGTRLTVV.

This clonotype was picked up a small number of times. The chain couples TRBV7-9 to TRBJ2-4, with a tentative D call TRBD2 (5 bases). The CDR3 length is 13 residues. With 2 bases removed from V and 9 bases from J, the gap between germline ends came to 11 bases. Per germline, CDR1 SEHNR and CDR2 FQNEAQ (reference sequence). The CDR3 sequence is CASSLYDAGIQYF. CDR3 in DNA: TGTGCCAGCAGCTTATATGACGCGGGCATTCAGTACTTC.

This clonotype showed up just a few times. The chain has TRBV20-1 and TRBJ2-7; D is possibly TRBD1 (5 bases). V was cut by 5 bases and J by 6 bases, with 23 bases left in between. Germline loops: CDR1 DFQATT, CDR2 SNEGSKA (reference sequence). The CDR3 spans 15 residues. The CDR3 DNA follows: TGCAGTGCTCGCCCCGTTCAGGGCTTACCCTTCGAGCAGTACTTC. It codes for CSARPVQGLPFEQYF.

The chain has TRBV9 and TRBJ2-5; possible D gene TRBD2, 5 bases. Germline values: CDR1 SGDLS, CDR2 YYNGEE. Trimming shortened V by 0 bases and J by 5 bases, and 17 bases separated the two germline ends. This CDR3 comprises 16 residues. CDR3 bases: TGTGCCAGCAGCGTAGACGAGGGTAGGAGTCAGGAGACCCAGTACTTC. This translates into CASSVDEGRSQETQYF.

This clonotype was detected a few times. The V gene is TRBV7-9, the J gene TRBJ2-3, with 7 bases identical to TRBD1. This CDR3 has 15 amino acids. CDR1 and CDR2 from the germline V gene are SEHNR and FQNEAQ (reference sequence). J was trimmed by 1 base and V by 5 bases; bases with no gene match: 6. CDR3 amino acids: CASSITGTGTDTQYF. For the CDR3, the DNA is TGTGCCAGCAGCATAACCGGGACAGGCACAGATACGCAGTATTTT.

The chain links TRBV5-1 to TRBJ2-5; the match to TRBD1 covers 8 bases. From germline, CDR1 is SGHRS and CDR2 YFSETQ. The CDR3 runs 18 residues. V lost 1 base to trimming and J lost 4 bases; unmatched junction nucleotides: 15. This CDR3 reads CASSLQGQVGLGVETQYF. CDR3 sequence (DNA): TGCGCCAGCAGCTTGCAGGGACAGGTGGGACTTGGAGTAGAGACCCAGTACTTC.

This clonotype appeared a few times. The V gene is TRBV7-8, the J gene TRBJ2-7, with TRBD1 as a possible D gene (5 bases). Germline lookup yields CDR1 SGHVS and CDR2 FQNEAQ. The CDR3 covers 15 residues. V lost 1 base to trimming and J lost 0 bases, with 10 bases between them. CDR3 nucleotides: TGTGCCAGCAGCTTAGGGGCGACAGTCTCCTACGAGCAGTACTTC. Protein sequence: CASSLGATVSYEQYF. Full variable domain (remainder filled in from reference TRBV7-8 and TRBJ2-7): GAGVSQSPRYKVAKRGQDVALRCDPISGHVSLFWYQQALGQGPEFLTYFQNEAQLDKSGLPSDRFFAERPEGSVSTLKIQRTQQEDSAVYLCASSLGATVSYEQYFGPGTRLTVT.

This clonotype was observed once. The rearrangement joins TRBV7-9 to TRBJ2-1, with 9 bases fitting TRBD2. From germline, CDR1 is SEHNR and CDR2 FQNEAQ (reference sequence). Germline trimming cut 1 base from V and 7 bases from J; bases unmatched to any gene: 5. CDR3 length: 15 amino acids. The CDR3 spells CASSLGGGGANEQFF. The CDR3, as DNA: TGTGCCAGCAGCTTAGGCGGCGGGGGGGCAAATGAGCAGTTCTTC.

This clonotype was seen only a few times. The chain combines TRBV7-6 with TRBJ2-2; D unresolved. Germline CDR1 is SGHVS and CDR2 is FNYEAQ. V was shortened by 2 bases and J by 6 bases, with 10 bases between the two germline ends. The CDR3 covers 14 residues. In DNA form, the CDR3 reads TGTGCCAGCAGCTTACATGCTGGGGCCGGGGAGCTGTTTTTT. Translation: CASSLHAGAGELFF.

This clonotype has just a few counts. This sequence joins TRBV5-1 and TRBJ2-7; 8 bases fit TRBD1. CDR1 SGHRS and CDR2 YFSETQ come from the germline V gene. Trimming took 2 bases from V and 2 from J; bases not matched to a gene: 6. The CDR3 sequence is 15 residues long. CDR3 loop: CASSLRQGTPYEQYF. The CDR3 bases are TGCGCCAGCAGCTTAAGACAGGGGACACCCTACGAGCAGTACTTC.

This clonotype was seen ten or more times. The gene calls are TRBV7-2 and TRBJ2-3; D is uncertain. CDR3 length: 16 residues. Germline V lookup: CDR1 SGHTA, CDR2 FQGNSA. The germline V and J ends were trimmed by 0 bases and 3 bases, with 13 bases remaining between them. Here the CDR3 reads CASSLAVGFGTDTQYF. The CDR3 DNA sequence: TGTGCCAGCAGCTTAGCGGTCGGTTTTGGGACAGATACGCAGTATTTT. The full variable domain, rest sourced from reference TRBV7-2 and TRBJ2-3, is GAGVSQSPSNKVTEKGKDVELRCDPISGHTALYWYRQSLGQGLEFLIYFQGNSAPDKSGLPSDRFSAERTGGSVSTLTIQRTQQEDSAVYLCASSLAVGFGTDTQYFGPGTRLTVL.

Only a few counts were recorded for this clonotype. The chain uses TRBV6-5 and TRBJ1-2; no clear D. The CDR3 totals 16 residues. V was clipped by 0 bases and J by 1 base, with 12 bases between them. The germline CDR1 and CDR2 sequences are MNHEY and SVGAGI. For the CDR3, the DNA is TGTGCCAGCAGTTACTCTCAAGCCATGGGTAACTATGGCTACACCTTC. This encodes CASSYSQAMGNYGYTF.

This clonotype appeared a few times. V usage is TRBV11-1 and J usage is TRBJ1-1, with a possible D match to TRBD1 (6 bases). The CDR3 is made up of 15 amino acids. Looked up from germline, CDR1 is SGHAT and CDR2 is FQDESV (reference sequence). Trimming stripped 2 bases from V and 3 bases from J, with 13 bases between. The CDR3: CASSLSRGTYTEAFF. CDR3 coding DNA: TGTGCCAGCAGCTTAAGCAGGGGAACCTACACTGAAGCTTTCTTT.

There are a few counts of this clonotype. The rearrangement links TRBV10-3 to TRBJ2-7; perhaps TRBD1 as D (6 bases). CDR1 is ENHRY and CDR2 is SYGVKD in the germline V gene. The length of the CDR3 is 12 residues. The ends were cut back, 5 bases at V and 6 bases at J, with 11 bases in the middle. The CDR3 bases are TGTGCCATCAGTAAGACAGGACGCGAGCAGTACTTC. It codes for CAISKTGREQYF.